A selection of T cell receptor beta chains follows, all from one sample in a study of T-cell memory formation after mild COVID-19. One entry per CDR3 protein results from TCRdb running MiXCR on the 5' RACE reads. The sample consists of 470,000 or so distinct CDR3 sequences, around a quarter of them appearing once. Sequenced: PBMCs or a T cell subset sorted from them (not recorded which). These receptor sequences come from an adult woman who had mild COVID-19 (a few samples of this study predate the infection). Cell type and time point are not known. Each CDR3 is given with its conserved first and last residue. Each record gives: V gene, J gene, D gene, clone size, CDR3 length, CDR3 DNA, CDR3 protein. A D gene is named only where the DNA matches it firmly. Clone size is given for some rows only: seen once, a few or many times, or a class if the clone is expanded.

TRBV20-1	TRBJ2-7	-	many	12	TGCAGTGTCACACAGGGCCGTTACGAGCAGTACTTC	CSVTQGRYEQYF
TRBV5-4	TRBJ2-5	-	-	15	TGTGCCAGCAGCCCAGATGCATCTGGGGAAGAGACCCAGTACTTC	CASSPDASGEETQYF
TRBV5-1	TRBJ2-1	-	-	16	TGCGCCAGCAGCCCGGGAATGGGAACCTCCTACAATGAGCAGTTCTTC	CASSPGMGTSYNEQFF
TRBV9	TRBJ2-7	-	-	15	TGTGCCAGCAGCGTAGACACTTCAGCCTCCTACGAGCAGTACTTC	CASSVDTSASYEQYF
TRBV5-1	TRBJ2-1	-	few	13	TGCGCCAGCAGCTTTGGGGTGGGAGCTGAGCAGTTCTTC	CASSFGVGAEQFF
TRBV12-3/TRBV12-4	TRBJ2-7	-	-	12	TGTGCCAGCAGTTTATGGGGGAACGAGCAGTACTTC	CASSLWGNEQYF
TRBV19	TRBJ1-1	TRBD1	-	15	TGTGCCAGTAGTCCAAGACAGGGGGCGGTCACTGAAGCTTTCTTT	CASSPRQGAVTEAFF
TRBV11-3	TRBJ2-7	-	few	17	TGTGCCAGCAGCTCCCACGACACCAGGGGGGCTTCCTACGAGCAGTACTTC	CASSSHDTRGASYEQYF
TRBV5-1	TRBJ1-2	-	-	14	TGCGCCAGCAGCTTGGCCTTTTCGGAGTATGGCTACACCTTC	CASSLAFSEYGYTF
TRBV12-3/TRBV12-4	TRBJ2-7	-	-	14	TGTGCCAGCAGTTTAGACGGGACACACTACGAGCAGTACTTC	CASSLDGTHYEQYF
TRBV7-9	TRBJ2-7	TRBD2	-	16	TGTGCCAGCAGCCTACAGACTAGCGCTGCTTCCTACGAGCAGTACTTC	CASSLQTSAASYEQYF
TRBV24-1	TRBJ2-5	-	-	14	TGTGCCTTTCAACTAGCCTCGTACCAAGAGACCCAGTACTTC	CAFQLASYQETQYF
TRBV29-1	TRBJ1-5	-	few	13	TGCAGCGCCACCGAGGGTTTGGGACAGCCCCAGCATTTT	CSATEGLGQPQHF
TRBV5-1	TRBJ2-1	TRBD1	few	16	TGCGCCAGCAGCAGAAACGGACAGGCCGGCTACAATGAGCAGTTCTTC	CASSRNGQAGYNEQFF
TRBV6-4	TRBJ1-2	-	-	15	TGTGCCAGCAGTAGACGACAGCGAAATAACTATGGCTACACCTTC	CASSRRQRNNYGYTF
TRBV5-1	TRBJ2-3	TRBD1	many	16	TGCGCCAGCAGCTTGATGAGGACAGGGGACACAGATACGCAGTATTTT	CASSLMRTGDTDTQYF
TRBV5-1	TRBJ2-3	TRBD1	-	17	TGCGCCAGCAGCTTGGGACAGGGGGCGGACGGCACAGATACGCAGTATTTT	CASSLGQGADGTDTQYF
TRBV6-5	TRBJ2-5	-	-	16	TGTGCCAGCAGCCCTAGGGGGGGGGACCCGCCGGAGACCCAGTACTTC	CASSPRGGDPPETQYF
TRBV2	TRBJ2-7	TRBD1	-	16	TGTGCCAGCAAGGGGGATCCCGGGACAGGGGGCTACGAGCAGTACTTC	CASKGDPGTGGYEQYF
TRBV4-1	TRBJ1-5	-	-	12	TGCGCCAGCAGCCAGGAAAATCAGCCCCAGCATTTT	CASSQENQPQHF
TRBV28	TRBJ2-1	-	few	15	TGTGCCAGCAGTGTGGGGAGTAACCGTAACAATGAGCAGTTCTTC	CASSVGSNRNNEQFF
TRBV24-1	TRBJ2-2	-	few	18	TGTGCCACCAGTGATTCCCAACCCGGCTCCCCCGCAACCGGGGAGCTGTTTTTT	CATSDSQPGSPATGELFF
TRBV5-8	TRBJ1-3	-	few	15	TGTGCCAGCACCCGGGGGCGGATCTCTGGAAACACCATATATTTT	CASTRGRISGNTIYF
TRBV11-3	TRBJ1-3	-	-	16	TGTGCCAGCAGCCTCTGGGACCAGCCAGATGGAAACACCATATATTTT	CASSLWDQPDGNTIYF
TRBV5-1	TRBJ2-3	-	few	16	TGCGCCAGCAGCCCAACCACAGGCCTAAGCACAGATACGCAGTATTTT	CASSPTTGLSTDTQYF
TRBV27	TRBJ1-1	-	-	13	TGTGCCAGCAAGAGAAACTCTAACACTGAAGCTTTCTTT	CASKRNSNTEAFF
TRBV6-1	TRBJ2-3	TRBD2	few	14	TGTGCCAGCACGCGGGAGCGGGGCACAGATACGCAGTATTTT	CASTRERGTDTQYF